The 16 T cell receptor beta chains below come from one sample, sequenced in a study of response to subunit inactivated influenza vaccine. Each CDR3 protein is one row after TCRdb ran MiXCR on the RT-PCR reads. This sample yields about 500,000 distinct CDR3 sequences, of which 10% to 15% are seen a single time; around 14% belongs to the top ten. The sample was PBMCs from blood, taken roughly 47 days after vaccination. All receptors come from a man aged 45-65 years who received an inactivated influenza vaccine.

This clonotype turned up a few times. The chain employs TRBV20-1 and TRBJ2-3; tentatively, D is TRBD1 or TRBD2 (5 bases each). V lost 3 bases, J lost 1 base, and 11 bases lay in between. The CDR3 runs to 14 residues. Germline values: CDR1 DFQATT, CDR2 SNEGSKA (reference sequence). This chain's CDR3 is CSASGAGGTDTQYF. CDR3 nucleotides: TGCAGTGCTAGCGGGGCCGGGGGCACAGATACGCAGTATTTT.

This clonotype has just a few counts. The chain couples TRBV7-8 to TRBJ2-2; either TRBD1 or TRBD2 may supply D (6 bases each). Per the germline V gene, CDR1 is SGHVS and CDR2 is FQNEAQ. V was shortened by 10 bases and J by 6 bases, with 21 bases between the two germline ends. CDR3 size: 15 residues. CDR3 sequence reads: CATTRGRGRAGELFF. The CDR3 nucleotides read TGTGCCACCACGAGGGGACGGGGGCGCGCCGGGGAGCTGTTTTTT.

The table lists this clonotype with many counts. The chain carries TRBV11-2 and TRBJ2-5; TRBD1 aligns across 8 bases. V lost 5 bases to trimming and J lost 5 bases; unmatched junction nucleotides: 4. Germline V lookup: CDR1 SGHAT, CDR2 FQNNGV. This CDR3 contains 13 residues. CDR3 region: CASSRQGRETQYF. CDR3 DNA sequence: TGTGCCAGCAGCCGACAGGGGCGGGAGACCCAGTACTTC.

This clonotype has a count of ten or more. V gene TRBV5-1 combines with J gene TRBJ2-1; 11 bases fit TRBD2. Trimming at V came to 2 bases and at J to 4 bases, leaving 2 bases not matched to a gene. The CDR3 contains 15 residues. Germline values: CDR1 SGHRS, CDR2 YFSETQ. CDR3 bases: TGCGCCAGCAGCTTCACTAGCGGGAGTTACAATGAGCAGTTCTTC. Translating gives CASSFTSGSYNEQFF.

The sample holds a few counts of this clonotype. The rearrangement links TRBV7-2 to TRBJ1-3; TRBD1 is a possible D gene (6 bases). V was trimmed by 4 bases and J by 5 bases, leaving 15 bases between them. Germline-derived CDR1 and CDR2 are SGHTA and FQGNSA. This CDR3 spans 15 amino acids. The CDR3 loop is CASSSRQANRNTIYF. In DNA, the CDR3 is TGTGCCAGCAGCTCCAGACAGGCTAACCGAAACACCATATATTTT.

The chain uses TRBV4-2 and TRBJ2-2, with 9 bases lining up with TRBD1. Trimming removed 0 bases from V and 4 bases from J; junction bases left unmatched: 6. The CDR3 covers 17 residues. Per germline, CDR1 LGHNA and CDR2 YNFKEQ. CDR3 DNA: TGTGCCAGCAGCCAAGAGGTGACAGGGGGTATCACCGGGGAGCTGTTTTTT. Protein: CASSQEVTGGITGELFF.

This clonotype was counted many times. This chain connects TRBV6-5 to TRBJ2-2; D assignment may be TRBD1 or TRBD2 (5 bases each). The CDR3 length is 12 residues. Germline assignment: CDR1 MNHEY and CDR2 SVGAGI. V shed 5 bases and J shed 15 bases, with 16 bases lying between them. CDR3 amino acids: CASSAGTPNLFF. As DNA, the CDR3 is TGTGCCAGCAGTGCCGGGACCCCGAATTTGTTTTTT.

This clonotype was found a few times. This chain connects TRBV20-1 to TRBJ1-6; 9 bases are shared with TRBD1. CDR1 is DFQATT and CDR2 is SNEGSKA in the germline V gene (reference sequence). This CDR3 has 16 amino acids. V lost 1 base and J lost 3; bases outside the gene matches: 4. CDR3 coding DNA: TGCAGTGCTAGAGCCGGGACAGGGAGCTATAATTCACCCCTCCACTTT. Amino acid sequence: CSARAGTGSYNSPLHF.

This clonotype was picked up many times. The rearrangement joins TRBV14 to TRBJ2-3; D unresolved. CDR3 length: 12 residues. The germline V gene has CDR1 SGHDN and CDR2 FVKESK. With 4 bases removed from V and 10 bases from J, the gap between germline ends came to 12 bases. The CDR3 region has the DNA TGTGCCAGCAGCCCTCTTGGAGTGGCGCAGTATTTT. Translation gives CASSPLGVAQYF.

In its sample, this clonotype was seen a few times. The rearrangement links TRBV7-2 to TRBJ2-7; no clear D. V lost 1 base and J 1 base, leaving 5 bases between the germline ends. Germline CDR1 SGHTA, CDR2 FQGNSA. This CDR3 has 13 amino acids. The CDR3, as DNA: TGTGCCAGCAGCTTAGTGGAGTCCTACGAGCAGTACTTC. Translating gives CASSLVESYEQYF.

V usage is TRBV7-9 and J usage is TRBJ1-1; 8 bases align to TRBD1. This CDR3 comprises 14 residues. In germline, CDR1 is SEHNR, CDR2 FQNEAQ (reference sequence). V lost 6 bases and J lost 6; bases outside the gene matches: 9. CDR3 DNA: TGTGCCAGCAGGGGTGACAGGGGAGTGGCTGAAGCTTTCTTT. Protein product: CASRGDRGVAEAFF.

To note about this clonotype: This may be a read error: a much more frequent sequence differs by one nucleotide. This chain links TRBV5-6 with TRBJ2-7, with D possibly TRBD1 on 5 matching bases. The CDR3 covers 13 residues. Germline lookup yields CDR1 SGHDT and CDR2 YYEEEE. CDR3 DNA: TGTGCCGGCAGCTTGCGACAGAACTACGAGCAGTACTTC. Translation: CAGSLRQNYEQYF.

This rearrangement joins TRBV6-2 or TRBV6-3 to TRBJ2-7, with TRBD1 matching over 8 bases. Germline CDR1 is MNHEY and CDR2 is SVGEGT. Unmatched junction bases numbered 8, after V lost 5 bases and J lost 5 bases. The CDR3 loop spans 14 amino acids. The CDR3 loop is CASSIQGAGDEQYF. Written as DNA, the CDR3 is TGTGCCAGCAGTATTCAGGGGGCAGGCGACGAGCAGTACTTC.

The chain is built from TRBV29-1 and TRBJ2-3, with D possibly matching TRBD2 (7 bases). CDR3 size: 14 residues. CDR1 is SQVTM and CDR2 is ANQGSEA in the germline V gene. V dropped 7 bases and J dropped 0 bases, with 14 bases sitting between them. The CDR3 region has the DNA TGCAGCGCAGTGGGGGGGCACAGCACAGATACGCAGTATTTT. Residues: CSAVGGHSTDTQYF.

This clonotype was seen at least ten times. The rearrangement joins TRBV12-3 or TRBV12-4 to TRBJ1-5; TRBD1 aligns across 11 bases. This CDR3 region has 15 residues. Trimming removed 1 base from V and 4 bases from J; junction bases left unmatched: 0. The CDR3 DNA reads as TGTGCCAGCAGTTTAGGGGACAGGGGGAATCAGCCCCAGCATTTT. This codes for CASSLGDRGNQPQHF.

The V and J genes are TRBV28 and TRBJ2-7; D uncertain. The CDR3 sequence is 12 residues long. Germline lookup yields CDR1 MDHEN and CDR2 SYDVKM. The V end was cut by 3 bases, the J end by 6 bases, with 9 bases between. DNA for the CDR3: TGTGCCAGCAGTTTCCAATACATCGAGCAGTACTTC. Its translation: CASSFQYIEQYF.